This TCR beta chain is drawn from a study of molecular identifiers for immune sequencing clone quantification. Per the germline V gene, CDR1 is MDHEN and CDR2 is SYDVKM. The CDR3 length is 14 residues. With V trimmed by 6 bases and J by 6 bases, 6 bases remained unmatched. Methods described previously were used for bulk TCR libraries, and listed TCR primers were applied. TCRdb fed the PCR reads into MiXCR, producing one record per CDR3 protein. The table shows fewer than 350,000 distinct CDR3 sequences, with around 21% occurring only once. This clonotype was counted at least ten times. Construction of naive CD8 libraries employed about 18,000 to 1,100,000 sorted cells together with 10%, 30% or 50% RNA.

The source is a human donor in good health. Some libraries in this study had Jurkat cell RNA spiked in. V usage is TRBV28 and J usage is TRBJ2-3, with 10 bases fitting TRBD1. The sequencing input was naive CD8+ T cells from blood, with Jurkat cell RNA spiked in. Subset noted: FACS-sorted CD8+CD4-CCR7+CD45RA+ naive T cells. The CDR3 coding sequence is TGTGCCAGCAGGGCGACAGGGGGCGCGGATACGCAGTATTTT. It translates to CASRATGGADTQYF.